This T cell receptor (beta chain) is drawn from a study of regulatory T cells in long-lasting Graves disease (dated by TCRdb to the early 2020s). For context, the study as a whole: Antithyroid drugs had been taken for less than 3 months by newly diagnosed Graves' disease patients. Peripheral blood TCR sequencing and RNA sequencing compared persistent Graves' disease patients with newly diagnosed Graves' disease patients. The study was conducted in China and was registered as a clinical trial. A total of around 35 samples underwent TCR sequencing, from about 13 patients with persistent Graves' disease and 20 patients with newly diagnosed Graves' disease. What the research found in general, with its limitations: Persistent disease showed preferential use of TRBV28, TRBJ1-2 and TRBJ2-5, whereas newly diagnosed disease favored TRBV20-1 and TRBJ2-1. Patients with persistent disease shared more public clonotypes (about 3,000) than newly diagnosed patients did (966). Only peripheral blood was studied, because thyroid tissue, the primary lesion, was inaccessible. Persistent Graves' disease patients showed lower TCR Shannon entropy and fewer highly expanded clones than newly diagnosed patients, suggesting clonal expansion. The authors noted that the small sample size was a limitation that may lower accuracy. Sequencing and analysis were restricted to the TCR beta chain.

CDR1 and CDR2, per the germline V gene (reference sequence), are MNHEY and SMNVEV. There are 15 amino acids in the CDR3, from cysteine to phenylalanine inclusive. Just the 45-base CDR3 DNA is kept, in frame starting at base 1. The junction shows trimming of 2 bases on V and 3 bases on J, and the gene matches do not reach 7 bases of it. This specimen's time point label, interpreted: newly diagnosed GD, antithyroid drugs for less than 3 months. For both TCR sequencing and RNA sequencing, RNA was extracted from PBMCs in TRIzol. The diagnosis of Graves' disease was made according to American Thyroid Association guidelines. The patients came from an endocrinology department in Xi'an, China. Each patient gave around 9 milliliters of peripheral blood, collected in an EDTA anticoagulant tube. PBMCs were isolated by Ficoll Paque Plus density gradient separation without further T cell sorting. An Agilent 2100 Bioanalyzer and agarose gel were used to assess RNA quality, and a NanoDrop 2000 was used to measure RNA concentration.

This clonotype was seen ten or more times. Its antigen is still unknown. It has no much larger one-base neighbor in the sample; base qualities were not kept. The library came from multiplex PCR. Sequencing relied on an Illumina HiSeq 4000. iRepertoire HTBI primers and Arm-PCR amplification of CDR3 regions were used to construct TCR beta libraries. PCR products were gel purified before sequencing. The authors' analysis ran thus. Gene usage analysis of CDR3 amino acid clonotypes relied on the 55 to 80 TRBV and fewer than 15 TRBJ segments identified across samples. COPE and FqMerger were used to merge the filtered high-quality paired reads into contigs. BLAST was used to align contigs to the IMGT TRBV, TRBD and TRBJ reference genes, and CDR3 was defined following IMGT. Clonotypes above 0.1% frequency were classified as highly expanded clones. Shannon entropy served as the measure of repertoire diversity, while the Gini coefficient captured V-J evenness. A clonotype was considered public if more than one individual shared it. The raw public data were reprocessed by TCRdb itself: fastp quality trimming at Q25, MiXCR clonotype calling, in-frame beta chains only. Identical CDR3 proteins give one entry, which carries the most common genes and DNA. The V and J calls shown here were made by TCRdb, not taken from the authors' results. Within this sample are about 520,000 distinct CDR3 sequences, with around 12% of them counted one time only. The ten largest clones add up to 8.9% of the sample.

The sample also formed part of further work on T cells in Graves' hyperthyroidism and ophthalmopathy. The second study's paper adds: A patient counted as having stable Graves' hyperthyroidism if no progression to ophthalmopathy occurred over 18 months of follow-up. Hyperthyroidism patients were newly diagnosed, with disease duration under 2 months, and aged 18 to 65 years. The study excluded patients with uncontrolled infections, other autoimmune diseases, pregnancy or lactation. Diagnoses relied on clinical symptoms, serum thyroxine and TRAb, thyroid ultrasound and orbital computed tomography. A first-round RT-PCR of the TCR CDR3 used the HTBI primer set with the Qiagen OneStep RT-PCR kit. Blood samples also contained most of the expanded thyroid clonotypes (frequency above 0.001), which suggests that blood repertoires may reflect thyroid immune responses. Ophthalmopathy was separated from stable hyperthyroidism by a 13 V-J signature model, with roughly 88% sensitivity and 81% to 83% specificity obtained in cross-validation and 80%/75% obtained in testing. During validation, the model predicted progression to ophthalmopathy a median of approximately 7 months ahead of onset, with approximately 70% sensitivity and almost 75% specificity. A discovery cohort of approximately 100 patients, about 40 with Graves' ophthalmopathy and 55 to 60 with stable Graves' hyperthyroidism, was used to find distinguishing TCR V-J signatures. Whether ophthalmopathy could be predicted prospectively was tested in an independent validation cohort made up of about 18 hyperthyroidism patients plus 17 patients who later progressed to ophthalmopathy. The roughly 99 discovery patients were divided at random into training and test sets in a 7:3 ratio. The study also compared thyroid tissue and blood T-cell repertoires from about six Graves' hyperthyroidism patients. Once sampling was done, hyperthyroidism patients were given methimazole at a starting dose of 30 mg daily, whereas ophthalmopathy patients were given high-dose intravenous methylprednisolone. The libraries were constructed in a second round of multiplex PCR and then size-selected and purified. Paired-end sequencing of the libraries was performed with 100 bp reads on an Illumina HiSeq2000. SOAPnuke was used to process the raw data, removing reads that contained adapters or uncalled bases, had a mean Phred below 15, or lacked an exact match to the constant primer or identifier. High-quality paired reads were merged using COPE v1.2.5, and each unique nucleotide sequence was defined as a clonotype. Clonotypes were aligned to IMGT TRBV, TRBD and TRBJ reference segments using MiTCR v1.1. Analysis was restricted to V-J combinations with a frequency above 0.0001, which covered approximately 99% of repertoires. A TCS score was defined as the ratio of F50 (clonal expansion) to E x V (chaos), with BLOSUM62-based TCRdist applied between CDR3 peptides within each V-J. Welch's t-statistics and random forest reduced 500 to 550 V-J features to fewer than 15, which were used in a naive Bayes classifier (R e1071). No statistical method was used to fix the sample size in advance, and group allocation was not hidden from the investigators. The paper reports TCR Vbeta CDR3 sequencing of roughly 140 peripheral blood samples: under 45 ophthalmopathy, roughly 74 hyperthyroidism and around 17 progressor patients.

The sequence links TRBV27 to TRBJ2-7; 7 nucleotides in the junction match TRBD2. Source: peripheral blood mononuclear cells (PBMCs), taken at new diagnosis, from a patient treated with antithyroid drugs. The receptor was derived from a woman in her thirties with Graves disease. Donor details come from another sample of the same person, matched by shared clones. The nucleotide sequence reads TGTGCCAGCAGTTTAGTGGCGGGAGAGATCTACGAGCAGTACTTC. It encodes CASSLVAGEIYEQYF.